The 17 T cell receptor beta chains listed next were all sequenced from one sample in a study of cytotoxic CD8 clonotypes in ibrutinib-treated CLL. Clones were sequenced by immunoSEQ multiplex PCR, and TCRdb holds only the in-frame ones, with some missing. The repertoire holds approximately 67,000 clones, with about 84% as singletons. The sequenced sample was PBMCs, obtained at disease progression, from a patient treated with ibrutinib. The origin of the receptors is a human donor with chronic lymphocytic leukemia.

This chain joins TRBV5-1 and TRBJ2-2; D unclear. Germline-derived CDR1 and CDR2 are SGHRS and YFSETQ. With 0 bases removed from V and 7 bases from J, the gap between germline ends came to 7 bases. This CDR3 is 13 amino acids long. The DNA for the CDR3 is TGCGCCAGCAGCTTGGATGGGGACGGGGAGCTGTTTTTT. This translates into CASSLDGDGELFF.

This clone was counted a few times. The chain combines TRBV5-1 with TRBJ2-1; 8 bases match TRBD2. The CDR3 sequence is 17 residues long. Germline V gene sequence: CDR1 SGHRS, CDR2 YFSETQ. The junction had 10 bases not matched to a gene; V was cut back by 0 bases and J by 5 bases. This CDR3 is CASSLGGGGLGNNEQFF. In nucleotides, the CDR3 is TGCGCCAGCAGCTTGGGTGGCGGGGGGCTGGGCAACAATGAGCAGTTCTTC.

The CDR3 bases are TGTGCCAGCAGCTTCGGGCGATCACAGGGGCGGTACACTGAAGCTTTCTTT. It codes for CASSFGRSQGRYTEAFF. The chain recombines TRBV11-2 with TRBJ1-1, with TRBD1 matching over 7 bases. V dropped 3 bases and J dropped 3; count of bases not matched to a gene: 13. Germline V gene sequence: CDR1 SGHAT, CDR2 FQNNGV. The CDR3 has 17 residues.

This clone was detected only a few times. This chain links TRBV9 with TRBJ2-7, with 12 bases matching TRBD2. V was pared by 0 bases and J by 4 bases, with 2 bases of the junction left unmatched. CDR1 SGDLS and CDR2 YYNGEE come from the germline V gene. This CDR3 contains 15 residues. CDR3 protein: CASSVAGTSGYEQYF. DNA of the CDR3: TGTGCCAGCAGCGTAGCGGGGACTAGCGGGTACGAGCAGTACTTC.

The chain recombines TRBV5-1 with TRBJ2-3, with 12 bases that match TRBD1. There are 16 residues in the CDR3. Trimming cost V 3 bases and J 4 bases; bases outside gene matches: 6. Germline lookup yields CDR1 SGHRS and CDR2 YFSETQ. CDR3 sequence (DNA): TGCGCCAGCAGCTGGTTGGGACAGGGGGCTGCAGATACGCAGTATTTT. It yields the protein CASSWLGQGAADTQYF.

The J gene is TRBJ1-1, the V gene TRBV2, with D perhaps TRBD1 (5 bases). The CDR3 runs 13 residues. Germline CDR1 SNHLY, CDR2 FYNNEI. V shed 9 bases and J shed 5 bases, with 16 bases lying between them. Here the CDR3 reads CARGTSRDTEAFF. CDR3 nucleotides: TGTGCCAGGGGGACTTCCAGGGATACTGAAGCTTTCTTT.

The gene calls are TRBV19 and TRBJ1-5; no definite D call. CDR1 is LNHDA, CDR2 SQIVND, per germline (reference sequence). The CDR3 has 14 residues. V lost 8 bases and J lost 2, with 13 bases in between. In DNA, the CDR3 is TGTGCCAGTCGGGTTGGGTTTGGCAATCAGCCCCAGCATTTT. This sequence encodes CASRVGFGNQPQHF.

J is TRBJ2-7 and V is TRBV29-1; 7 nucleotides line up with TRBD1. The length of the CDR3 is 13 residues. Germline V gene data show CDR1 as SQVTM and CDR2 as ANQGSEA. Trimming at V came to 6 bases and at J to 1 base, leaving 6 bases not matched to a gene. In DNA form, the CDR3 reads TGCAGCGTCCGGACAGGAGGATCCTACGAGCAGTACTTC. Amino acids: CSVRTGGSYEQYF.

The V gene is TRBV12-5, the J gene TRBJ2-6; D is ambiguous. Trimming took 9 bases from V and 0 from J, leaving 6 bases between them. Germline V lookup: CDR1 LGHNT, CDR2 FRNRAP. This CDR3 contains 13 residues. CDR3 DNA sequence: TGTGCTAGCCGAAGCTCTGGGGCCAACGTCCTGACTTTC. Protein product: CASRSSGANVLTF.

The rearrangement links TRBV27 to TRBJ1-1; D may be TRBD1 (6 bases). The CDR3 is made up of 16 amino acids. V was cut by 5 bases and J by 6 bases, with 22 bases left in between. The germline gives CDR1 MNHEY, CDR2 SMNVEV (reference sequence). The CDR3 is CASSPGAGVVIAEAFF. The CDR3 DNA is TGTGCCAGCAGTCCCGGGGCAGGGGTCGTGATTGCTGAAGCTTTCTTT.

The chain links TRBV19 to TRBJ1-2; perhaps TRBD1 as D (6 bases). Trimming took off 5 bases at V and 3 bases at J, with 10 bases between the two ends. The length of the CDR3 is 13 residues. Germline V gene data show CDR1 as LNHDA and CDR2 as SQIVND (reference sequence). CDR3 sequence: CASSQPGDYGYTF. The DNA for the CDR3 is TGTGCCAGTAGTCAACCAGGGGACTATGGCTACACCTTC.

The rearrangement uses TRBV20-1 and TRBJ1-2, with D possibly TRBD1 on 6 matching bases. This CDR3 spans 11 amino acids. Germline V gene data show CDR1 as DFQATT and CDR2 as SNEGSKA (reference sequence). Trimming pared 3 bases from V and 8 bases from J, leaving 10 bases between. DNA for the CDR3: TGCAGTGCTAGGTGGGGGGCGGGCTACACCTTC. Protein: CSARWGAGYTF.

The V call is TRBV5-4, the J call TRBJ2-2; 8 nucleotides align to TRBD1. V trimming: 9 bases; J trimming: 4 bases; junction bases outside the gene matches: 11. There are 15 residues in the CDR3. Germline V gene sequence: CDR1 SGHNT, CDR2 YYREEE (reference sequence). The CDR3 reads CATQTTGGFTGELFF. The CDR3 DNA reads as TGTGCCACCCAGACAACAGGGGGATTCACCGGGGAGCTGTTTTTT.

The V call is TRBV6-6, the J call TRBJ1-1, with D uncertain. V lost 7 bases, J lost 5 bases, and 14 bases lay in between. CDR3 length: 13 amino acids. Per the germline V gene, CDR1 is MNHNY and CDR2 is SVGAGI (reference sequence). Here the CDR3 reads CASTHLHRTEAFF. CDR3 in DNA: TGTGCCAGCACCCACTTGCACAGAACTGAAGCTTTCTTT.

CDR3 DNA: TGTGCCTGGAGCACGGGAGCCACCGGGGAGCTGTTTTTT. Amino acid sequence: CAWSTGATGELFF. This chain uses TRBV30 with TRBJ2-2; D may be TRBD2 (6 bases). Germline CDR1 GTSNPN, CDR2 SVGIG (reference sequence). V lost 3 bases to trimming and J lost 4 bases, with 9 bases between them. This CDR3 region has 13 residues.

V usage is TRBV10-3 and J usage is TRBJ1-5; no definite D call. Germline CDR1 reads ENHRY; CDR2 reads SYGVKD. The V and J ends lost 0 bases and 9 bases respectively, with 15 bases between them. The CDR3 loop spans 15 amino acids. CDR3 nucleotide sequence: TGTGCCATCAGTGAGTCTAATTTGGAGACTCGGCCCCAGCATTTT. Amino acid sequence: CAISESNLETRPQHF.

The V gene is TRBV30, the J gene TRBJ1-5; possibly TRBD1 for D (5 bases). The V gene's germline CDR1 is GTSNPN and CDR2 SVGIG (reference sequence). The CDR3 totals 13 residues. V lost 0 bases and J 7 bases, leaving 10 bases between the germline ends. The chain's CDR3 is CAWSVLGGQPQHF. CDR3 coding DNA: TGTGCCTGGAGTGTTTTGGGGGGACAGCCCCAGCATTTT. Variable domain in full (rest from reference TRBV30 and TRBJ1-5): SQTIHQWPATLVQPVGSPLSLECTVEGTSNPNLYWYRQAAGRGLQLLFYSVGIGQISSEVPQNLSASRPQDRQFILSSKKLLLSDSGFYLCAWSVLGGQPQHFGDGTRLSIL.